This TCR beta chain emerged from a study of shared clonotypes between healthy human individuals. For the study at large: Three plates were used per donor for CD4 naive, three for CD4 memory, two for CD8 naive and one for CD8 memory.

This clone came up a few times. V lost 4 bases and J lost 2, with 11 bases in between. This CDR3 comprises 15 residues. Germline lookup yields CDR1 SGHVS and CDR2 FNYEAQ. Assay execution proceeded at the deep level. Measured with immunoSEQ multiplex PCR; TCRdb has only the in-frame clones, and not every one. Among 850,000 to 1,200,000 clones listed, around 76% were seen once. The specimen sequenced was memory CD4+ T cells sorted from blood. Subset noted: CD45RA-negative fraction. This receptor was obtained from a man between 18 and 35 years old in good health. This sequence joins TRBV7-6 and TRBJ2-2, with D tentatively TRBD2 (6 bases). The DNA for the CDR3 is TGTGCCAGCAGCTCCGGGGGAGTCAACACCGGGGAGCTGTTTTTT. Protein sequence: CASSSGGVNTGELFF.